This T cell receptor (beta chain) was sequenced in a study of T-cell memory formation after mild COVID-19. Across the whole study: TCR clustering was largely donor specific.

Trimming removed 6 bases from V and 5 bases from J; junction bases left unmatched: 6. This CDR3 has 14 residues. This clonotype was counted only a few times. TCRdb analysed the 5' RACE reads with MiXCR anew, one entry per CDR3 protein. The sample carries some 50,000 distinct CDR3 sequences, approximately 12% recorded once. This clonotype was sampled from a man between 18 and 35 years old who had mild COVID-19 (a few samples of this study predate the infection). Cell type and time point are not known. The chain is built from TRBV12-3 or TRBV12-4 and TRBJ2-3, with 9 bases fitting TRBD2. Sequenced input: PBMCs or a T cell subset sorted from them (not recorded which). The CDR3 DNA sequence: TGTGCCAGCAGCCGCGGGGGGGGCGGAGATACGCAGTATTTT. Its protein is CASSRGGGGDTQYF.